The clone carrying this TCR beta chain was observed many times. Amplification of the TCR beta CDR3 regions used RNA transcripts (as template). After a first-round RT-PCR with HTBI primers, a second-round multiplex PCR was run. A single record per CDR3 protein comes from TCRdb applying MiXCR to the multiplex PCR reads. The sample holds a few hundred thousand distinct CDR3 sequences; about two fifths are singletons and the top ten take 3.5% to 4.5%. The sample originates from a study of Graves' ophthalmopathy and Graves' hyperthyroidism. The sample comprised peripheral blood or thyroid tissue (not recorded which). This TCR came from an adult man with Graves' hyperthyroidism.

This CDR3 reads CAISEDYTQYF. The CDR3 DNA follows: TGTGCCATCAGTGAGGACTATACCCAGTACTTC. This rearrangement joins TRBV10-3 to TRBJ2-5; D might be TRBD2 (5 bases). The CDR3 is 11 residues long. The germline V gene has CDR1 ENHRY and CDR2 SYGVKD. V was trimmed by 2 bases and J by 8 bases, leaving 6 bases between them.